The 5 T cell receptor beta chains presented below share a single source sample, sequenced in a study of cytomegalovirus exposure and HLA in healthy donors. Both 60 Vbeta primers and 13 Jbeta primers went into the PCR. Assay: immunoSEQ multiplex PCR; the TCRdb copy retains only in-frame clones and omits some. The sample gives tens of thousands of clones, 75% of which show up once; around 7.6% is in the top ten. The sequenced sample consisted of PBMCs. Source of these receptors: a man aged 55 to 70 in good health and CMV-seropositive.

In its sample, this clone was seen a few times. This sequence joins TRBV5-1 and TRBJ1-1; weak D call: TRBD1 (5 bases). V lost 3 bases, J lost 1 base, and 19 bases lay in between. Germline CDR1 SGHRS, CDR2 YFSETQ. CDR3 length: 17 residues. CDR3 amino acids: CASSYQGSPRSNTEAFF. CDR3 bases: TGCGCCAGCAGCTATCAGGGTTCTCCCCGCTCGAACACTGAAGCTTTCTTT.

The chain links TRBV18 to TRBJ1-4, with 9 bases that match TRBD1. V lost 3 bases to trimming and J lost 8 bases; unmatched junction nucleotides: 7. The germline V gene has CDR1 KGHSH and CDR2 LQKENI. This CDR3 has 15 amino acids. For the CDR3, the DNA is TGTGCCAGCTCACCGGGGACAGGGAACGGCGAAAAACTGTTTTTT. This codes for CASSPGTGNGEKLFF.

V and J are TRBV5-4 and TRBJ2-3; the match to TRBD2 covers 10 bases. CDR1 and CDR2 (germline): SGHNT, YYREEE (reference sequence). V was clipped by 5 bases and J by 6 bases; unmatched bases: 9. This CDR3 spans 15 amino acids. In nucleotides, the CDR3 is TGTGCCAGCAGAGGACTAGCGGACTCGGGGGATACGCAGTATTTT. It yields the protein CASRGLADSGDTQYF.

This clone was counted between two and nine times. This chain joins TRBV29-1 and TRBJ2-7; TRBD1 aligns across 8 bases. The CDR3 contains 14 residues. V gave up 5 bases and J gave up 2 bases; unmatched junction bases: 8. CDR1 SQVTM and CDR2 ANQGSEA come from the germline V gene. The CDR3 here is CSVKDTGGPYEQYF. DNA of the CDR3: TGCAGCGTTAAGGACACAGGGGGACCCTACGAGCAGTACTTC.

The CDR3 reads CASSEIPPSRSPLHF. For the CDR3, the DNA is TGTGCCAGCAGTGAAATCCCTCCAAGCCGTTCACCCCTCCACTTT. The V call is TRBV2, the J call TRBJ1-6; D unresolved. The V gene's germline CDR1 is SNHLY and CDR2 FYNNEI. There are 15 residues in the CDR3. V lost 2 bases and J 9 bases, leaving 14 bases between the germline ends.